This T cell receptor (beta chain) was captured by sequencing in a study of OX40 agonist ivuxolimab in advanced cancers. Background on the study: Every 2 weeks, patients got intravenous ivuxolimab at one of six dose levels (0.01-10 mg/kg). Dose-escalation patients were diagnosed with hepatocellular carcinoma, melanoma, renal cell cancer or head and neck cancer. From roughly 23 to 85 years was the age range, with a mean of about 54 years, and about 83% were male.

This clone appeared a single time. The antigen remains undetermined. Study observations and caveats: What antigens the expanded peripheral T cells recognized was never established.

Sequenced by immunoSEQ multiplex PCR; TCRdb stores in-frame clones only, minus some. Among approximately 80,000 clones listed, around nine tenths were seen once. Germline CDR1 SGHVS, CDR2 FQNEAQ. The CDR3 is 14 amino acids. V dropped 7 bases and J dropped 3; count of bases not matched to a gene: 9. The rearrangement joins TRBV7-8 to TRBJ2-7, with 7 bases lining up with TRBD1. This clonotype originated in an adult with an advanced solid tumor such as melanoma, head and neck, liver or kidney cancer. The source was CD4+ or CD8+ T cells sorted from blood, collected in a trial of the OX40 agonist ivuxolimab. CDR3 nucleotide sequence: TGTGCCAGCACCGAATGGGGACAGAACTACGAGCAGTACTTC. Residues: CASTEWGQNYEQYF.